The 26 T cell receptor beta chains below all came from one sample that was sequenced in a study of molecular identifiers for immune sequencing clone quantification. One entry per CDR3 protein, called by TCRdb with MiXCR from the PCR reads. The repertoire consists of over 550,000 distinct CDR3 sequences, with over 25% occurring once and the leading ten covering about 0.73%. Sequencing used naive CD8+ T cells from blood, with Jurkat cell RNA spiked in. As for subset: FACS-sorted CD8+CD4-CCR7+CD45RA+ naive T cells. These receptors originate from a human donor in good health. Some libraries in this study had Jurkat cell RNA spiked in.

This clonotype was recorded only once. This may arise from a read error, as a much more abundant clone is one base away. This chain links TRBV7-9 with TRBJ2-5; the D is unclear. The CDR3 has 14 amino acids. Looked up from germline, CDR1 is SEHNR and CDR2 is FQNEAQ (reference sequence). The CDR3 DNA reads TGTGCCAGCCGCTCGGGCCTACCCCAAGAGACCCAGTGCTTC. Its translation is CASRSGLPQETQCF.

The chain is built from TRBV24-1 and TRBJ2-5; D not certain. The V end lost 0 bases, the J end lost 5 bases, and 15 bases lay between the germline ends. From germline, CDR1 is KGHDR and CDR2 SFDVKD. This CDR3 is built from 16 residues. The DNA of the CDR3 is TGTGCCACCAGTGATTTGGCAGGTACCCCCGGCGAGACCCAGTACTTC. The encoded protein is CATSDLAGTPGETQYF.

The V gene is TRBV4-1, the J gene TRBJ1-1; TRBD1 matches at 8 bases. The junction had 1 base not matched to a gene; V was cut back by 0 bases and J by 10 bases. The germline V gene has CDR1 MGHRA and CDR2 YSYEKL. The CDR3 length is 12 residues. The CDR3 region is CASSQDTGGAFF. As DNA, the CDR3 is TGCGCCAGCAGCCAAGATACAGGGGGAGCTTTCTTT.

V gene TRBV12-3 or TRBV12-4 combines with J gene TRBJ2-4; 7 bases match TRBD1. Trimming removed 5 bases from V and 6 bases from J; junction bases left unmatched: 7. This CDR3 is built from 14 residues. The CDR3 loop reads CASSTTGSRNIQYF. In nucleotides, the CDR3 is TGTGCCAGCAGTACGACAGGGTCCAGAAACATTCAGTACTTC.

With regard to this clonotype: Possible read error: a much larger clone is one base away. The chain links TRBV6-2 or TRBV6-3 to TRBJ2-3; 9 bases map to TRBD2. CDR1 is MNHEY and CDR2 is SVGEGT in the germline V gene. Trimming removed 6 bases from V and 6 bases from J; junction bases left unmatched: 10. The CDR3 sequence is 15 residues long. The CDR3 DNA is TGTGCCAGCAGCACGAGCGGGACTAGCAGCGATACGCAGTATTTT. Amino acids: CASSTSGTSSDTQYF.

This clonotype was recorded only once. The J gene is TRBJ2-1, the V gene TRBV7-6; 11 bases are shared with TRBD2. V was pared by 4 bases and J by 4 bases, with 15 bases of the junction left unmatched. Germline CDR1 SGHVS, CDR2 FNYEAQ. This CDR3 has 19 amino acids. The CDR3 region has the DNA TGTGCCAGCAGCTATAGCGGGGGGGCCTGGAGTTTGGGTTACAATGAGCAGTTCTTC. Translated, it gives CASSYSGGAWSLGYNEQFF.

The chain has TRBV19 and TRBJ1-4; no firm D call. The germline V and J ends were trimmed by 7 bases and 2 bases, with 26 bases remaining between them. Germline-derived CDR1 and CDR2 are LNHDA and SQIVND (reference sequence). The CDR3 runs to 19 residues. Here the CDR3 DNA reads TGTGCCAGTATGTTTACCTTTGCGGAAGGAAGGGCGACTAATGAAAAACTGTTTTTT. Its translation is CASMFTFAEGRATNEKLFF. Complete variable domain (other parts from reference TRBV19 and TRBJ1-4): DGGITQSPKYLFRKEGQNVTLSCEQNLNHDAMYWYRQDPGQGLRLIYYSQIVNDFQKGDIAEGYSVSREKKESFPLTVTSAQKNPTAFYLCASMFTFAEGRATNEKLFFGSGTQLSVL.

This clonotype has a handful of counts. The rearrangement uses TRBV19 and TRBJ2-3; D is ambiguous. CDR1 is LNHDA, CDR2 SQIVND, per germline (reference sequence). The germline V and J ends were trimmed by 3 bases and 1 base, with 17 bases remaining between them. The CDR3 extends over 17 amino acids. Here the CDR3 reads CASSMLGPKWGTDTQYF. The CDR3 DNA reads TGTGCCAGTAGTATGCTTGGCCCCAAATGGGGCACAGATACGCAGTATTTT.

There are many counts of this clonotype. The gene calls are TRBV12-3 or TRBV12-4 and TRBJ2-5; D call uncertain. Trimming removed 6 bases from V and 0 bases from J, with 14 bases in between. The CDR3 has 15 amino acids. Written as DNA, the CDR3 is TGTGCCAGCAGCCCCATATTGGGAAACCAAGAGACCCAGTACTTC. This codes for CASSPILGNQETQYF.

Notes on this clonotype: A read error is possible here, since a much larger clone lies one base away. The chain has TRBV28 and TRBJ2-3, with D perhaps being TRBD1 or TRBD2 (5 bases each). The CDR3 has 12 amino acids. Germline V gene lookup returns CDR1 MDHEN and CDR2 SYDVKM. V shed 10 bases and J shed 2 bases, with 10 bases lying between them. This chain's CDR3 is CAIRGATDTQYF. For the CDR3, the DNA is TGTGCCATCAGAGGGGCCACAGATACGCAGTATTTT.

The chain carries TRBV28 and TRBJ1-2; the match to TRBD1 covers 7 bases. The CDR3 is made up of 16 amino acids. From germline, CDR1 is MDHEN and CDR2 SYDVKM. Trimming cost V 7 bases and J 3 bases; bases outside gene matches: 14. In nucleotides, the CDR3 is TGTGCCAGCACCTCCCGGCAAGGGGGCTTATACTATGGCTACACCTTC. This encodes CASTSRQGGLYYGYTF.

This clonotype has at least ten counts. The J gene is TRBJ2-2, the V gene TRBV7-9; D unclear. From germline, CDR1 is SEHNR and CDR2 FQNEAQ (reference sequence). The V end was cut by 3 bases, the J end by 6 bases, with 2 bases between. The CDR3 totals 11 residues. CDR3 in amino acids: CASSFPGELFF. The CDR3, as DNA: TGTGCCAGCAGCTTCCCCGGGGAGCTGTTTTTT. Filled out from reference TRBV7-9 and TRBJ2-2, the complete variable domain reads DTGVSQNPRHKITKRGQNVTFRCDPISEHNRLYWYRQTLGQGPEFLTYFQNEAQLEKSRLLSDRFSAERPKGSFSTLEIQRTEQGDSAMYLCASSFPGELFFGEGSRLTVL.

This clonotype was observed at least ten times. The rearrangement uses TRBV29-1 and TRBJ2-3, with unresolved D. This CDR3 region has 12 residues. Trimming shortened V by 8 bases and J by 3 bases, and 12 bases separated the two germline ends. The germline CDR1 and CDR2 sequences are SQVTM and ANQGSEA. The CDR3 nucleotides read TGCAGCCATTTAAAGGAAACAGATACGCAGTATTTT. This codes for CSHLKETDTQYF.

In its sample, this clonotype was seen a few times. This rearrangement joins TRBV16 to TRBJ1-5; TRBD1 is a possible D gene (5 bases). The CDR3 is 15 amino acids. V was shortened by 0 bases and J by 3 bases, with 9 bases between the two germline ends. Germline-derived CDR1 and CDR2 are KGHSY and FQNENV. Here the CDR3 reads CASSQSTAINQPQHF. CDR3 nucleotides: TGTGCCAGCAGCCAATCGACAGCGATCAATCAGCCCCAGCATTTT.

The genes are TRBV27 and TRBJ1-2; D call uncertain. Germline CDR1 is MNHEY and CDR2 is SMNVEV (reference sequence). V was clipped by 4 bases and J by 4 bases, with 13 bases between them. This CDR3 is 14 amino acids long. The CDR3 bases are TGTGCCAGCAGTTCGACGCCTGCCGGCTATGGCTACACCTTC. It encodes CASSSTPAGYGYTF.

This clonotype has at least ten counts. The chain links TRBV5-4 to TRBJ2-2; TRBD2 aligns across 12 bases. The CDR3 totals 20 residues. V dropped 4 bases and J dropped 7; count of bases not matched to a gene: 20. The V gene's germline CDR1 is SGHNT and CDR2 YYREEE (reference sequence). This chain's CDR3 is CASSLGREILGLAGHGELFF. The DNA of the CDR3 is TGTGCCAGCAGCCTGGGACGGGAAATCCTAGGACTAGCGGGGCACGGGGAGCTGTTTTTT.

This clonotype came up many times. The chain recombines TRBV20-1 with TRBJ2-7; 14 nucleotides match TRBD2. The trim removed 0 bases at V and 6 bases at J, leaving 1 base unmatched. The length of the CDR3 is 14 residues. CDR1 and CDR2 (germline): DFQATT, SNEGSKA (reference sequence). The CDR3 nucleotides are TGCAGTGCTAGAGAAGGACTAGCGGGAGGCGAGCAGTACTTC. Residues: CSAREGLAGGEQYF.

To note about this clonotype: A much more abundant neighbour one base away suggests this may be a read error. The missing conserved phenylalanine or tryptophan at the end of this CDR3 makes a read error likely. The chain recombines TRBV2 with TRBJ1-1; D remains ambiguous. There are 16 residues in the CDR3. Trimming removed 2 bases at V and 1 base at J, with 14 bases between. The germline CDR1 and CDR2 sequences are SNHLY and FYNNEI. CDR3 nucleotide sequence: TGTGCCAGCAGTGAAACTCAGAGATACAAGAACACTGAAGCTTTCTAT. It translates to CASSETQRYKNTEAFY.

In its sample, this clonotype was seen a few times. DNA for the CDR3: TGTGCCAGCAGCCTCGATCGGACAGGGGGCTCAATTTTCTCTGGAAACACCATATATTTT. This translates into CASSLDRTGGSIFSGNTIYF. This chain joins TRBV7-9 and TRBJ1-3; 11 bases are shared with TRBD1. Per germline, CDR1 SEHNR and CDR2 FQNEAQ (reference sequence). Germline trimming cut 5 bases from V and 0 bases from J; bases unmatched to any gene: 15. CDR3 length: 20 residues.

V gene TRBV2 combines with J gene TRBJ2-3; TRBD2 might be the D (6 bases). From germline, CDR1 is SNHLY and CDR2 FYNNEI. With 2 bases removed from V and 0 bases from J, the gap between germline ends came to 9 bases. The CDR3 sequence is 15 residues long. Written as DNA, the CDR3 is TGTGCCAGCAGTGAATATGCGGGGAGCACAGATACGCAGTATTTT. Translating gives CASSEYAGSTDTQYF.

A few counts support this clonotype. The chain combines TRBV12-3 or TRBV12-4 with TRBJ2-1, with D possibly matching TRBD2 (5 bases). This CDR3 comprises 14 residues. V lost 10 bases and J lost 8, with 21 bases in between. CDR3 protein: CATGFRPGTDEQFF. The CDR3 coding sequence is TGTGCCACCGGATTCAGACCGGGAACCGATGAGCAGTTCTTC.

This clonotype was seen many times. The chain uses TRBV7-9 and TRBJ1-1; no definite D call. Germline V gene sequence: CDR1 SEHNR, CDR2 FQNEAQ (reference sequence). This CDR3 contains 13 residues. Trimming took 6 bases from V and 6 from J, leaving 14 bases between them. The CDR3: CASRKNGESEAFF. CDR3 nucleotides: TGTGCCAGCAGAAAAAACGGCGAGTCTGAAGCTTTCTTT.

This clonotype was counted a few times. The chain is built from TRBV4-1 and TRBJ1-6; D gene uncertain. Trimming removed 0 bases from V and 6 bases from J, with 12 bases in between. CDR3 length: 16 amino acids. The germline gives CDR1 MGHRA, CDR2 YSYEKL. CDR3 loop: CASSQDRAILNSPLHF. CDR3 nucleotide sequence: TGCGCCAGCAGCCAAGATAGGGCTATCCTTAATTCACCCCTCCACTTT.

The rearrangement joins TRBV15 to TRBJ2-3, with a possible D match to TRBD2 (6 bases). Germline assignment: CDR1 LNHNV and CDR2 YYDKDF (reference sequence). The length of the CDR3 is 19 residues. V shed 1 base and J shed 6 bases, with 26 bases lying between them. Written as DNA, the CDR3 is TGTGCCACCAGCAGAGGTGCTGGAGAAGGGCGGGGCCGCGGGGATACGCAGTATTTT. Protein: CATSRGAGEGRGRGDTQYF.

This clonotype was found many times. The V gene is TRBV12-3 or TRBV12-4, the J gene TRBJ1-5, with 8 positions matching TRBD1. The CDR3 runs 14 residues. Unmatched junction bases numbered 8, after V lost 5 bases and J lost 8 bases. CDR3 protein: CASSADRDFEPQHF. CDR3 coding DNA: TGTGCCAGCAGTGCGGACAGGGACTTCGAGCCCCAGCATTTT.

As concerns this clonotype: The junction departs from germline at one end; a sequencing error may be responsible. The CDR3 here is CASSHLASGELFF. The CDR3 DNA is TGTGCTAGCAGCCATCTAGCCTCCGGGGAGCTGTTTTTT. This chain links TRBV7-7 with TRBJ2-2; D possibly corresponds to TRBD2 (5 bases). The germline CDR1 and CDR2 sequences are SSHAT and FNYEAQ (reference sequence). The CDR3 length is 13 residues. The variable domain in full, with the rest retrieved from reference TRBV7-7 and TRBJ2-2, is GAGVSQSPRYKVTKRGQDVTLRCDPISSHATLYWYQQALGQGPEFLTYFNYEAQPDKSGLPSDRFSAERPEGSISTLTIQRTEQRDSAMYRCASSHLASGELFFGEGSRLTVL.